A single T cell receptor beta chain is shown here with its context. The read terminates 3 residues ahead of where the CDR3 ends, so the germline J gene completes it. The record originates from a study of Tregs in tolerant kidney transplant recipients. This CDR3 has 16 amino acids. Germline trimming cut 4 bases from V and 5 bases from J; bases unmatched to any gene: 8. In germline, CDR1 is SGHRS, CDR2 YFSETQ. The method was immunoSEQ multiplex PCR; TCRdb's version includes in-frame clones alone and lacks a portion of them. The clone table shows about 5,300 clones, with the ten largest holding approximately 7%. The nonmyeloablative bone marrow transplants came from related graft donors, with transient mixed chimerism.

V gene TRBV5-1 combines with J gene TRBJ2-5, with TRBD2 identical over 13 bases. This clonotype originated in a human patient who received a combined kidney and bone marrow transplant. Some T cells may be provided by the graft donor. The specimen was CD4+ T cells from blood (PBMCs), collected 14 months after the transplant. CDR3 DNA (partial): TGCGCCAGCAGCAGAGGACTAGCGGGGGTAGAGGAGACC. Amino acid sequence: CASSRGLAGVEET. The full CDR3 is CASSRGLAGVEETQYF.